Presented here are 23 T cell receptor beta chains from one specimen sequenced in a study of shared clonotypes between healthy human individuals. Sequencing was performed with immunoSEQ multiplex PCR; in TCRdb, only in-frame clones are kept and a portion is missing. The sample consists of some 2,400,000 clones, around 95% of them appearing once. Sequencing was carried out using naive CD4+ T cells sorted from blood. Stated subset: CD45RA+ positively selected. These receptors were taken from a man aged 18 to 35 in good health.

J is TRBJ2-7 and V is TRBV30; D gene unclear. V was cut by 0 bases and J by 5 bases, with 8 bases left in between. Looked up from germline, CDR1 is GTSNPN and CDR2 is SVGIG (reference sequence). CDR3 size: 12 residues. The CDR3 spells CAWSVSGDEQYF. The CDR3 DNA sequence: TGTGCCTGGAGTGTTTCTGGGGACGAGCAGTACTTC.

The V and J genes are TRBV7-2 and TRBJ2-3, with D possibly TRBD1 on 6 matching bases. The CDR3 spans 13 residues. Germline V gene lookup returns CDR1 SGHTA and CDR2 FQGNSA. V lost 5 bases, J lost 9 bases, and 15 bases lay in between. The chain's CDR3 is CASSPQGLSTQYF. The CDR3 DNA is TGTGCCAGCAGCCCGCAGGGGCTAAGCACGCAGTATTTT.

The chain recombines TRBV30 with TRBJ2-7; D unclear. V lost 2 bases and J lost 3, with 8 bases in between. CDR3 size: 12 residues. The germline CDR1 and CDR2 sequences are GTSNPN and SVGIG (reference sequence). CDR3 region: CAWSLDRYEQYF. In nucleotides, the CDR3 is TGTGCCTGGAGTTTAGACCGCTACGAGCAGTACTTC.

This clone was detected once. The CDR3: CASSYPDRDNEQFF. The CDR3 nucleotides are TGTGCCAGCAGTTACCCGGACAGAGACAATGAGCAGTTCTTC. The gene calls are TRBV6-6 and TRBJ2-1; TRBD1 might be the D (6 bases). V dropped 2 bases and J dropped 5 bases, with 10 bases sitting between them. CDR3 length: 14 residues. CDR1 MNHNY and CDR2 SVGAGI come from the germline V gene (reference sequence).

The CDR3 loop reads CARKNDSIYGYTF. The CDR3 bases are TGTGCCAGAAAAAACGACAGTATCTATGGCTACACCTTC. This chain uses TRBV2 with TRBJ1-2; D is possibly TRBD1 (5 bases). V was shortened by 9 bases and J by 4 bases, with 15 bases between the two germline ends. This CDR3 region has 13 residues. Germline lookup yields CDR1 SNHLY and CDR2 FYNNEI.

The chain has TRBV27 and TRBJ2-7; 9 bases agree with TRBD1. This CDR3 has 16 residues. The V gene end was trimmed by 7 bases and the J gene end by 1 base; junction bases not matched to a gene: 11. Germline CDR1 MNHEY, CDR2 SMNVEV (reference sequence). CDR3 coding DNA: TGTGCCAGCACCCGACGGGGGGACAGGGTGTCCTACGAGCAGTACTTC. It specifies CASTRRGDRVSYEQYF.

The chain employs TRBV2 and TRBJ2-5; D remains ambiguous. Germline V CDR1 and CDR2: SNHLY, FYNNEI. V shed 5 bases and J shed 4 bases, with 5 bases lying between them. The CDR3 is made up of 11 amino acids. The CDR3 reads CASSSSETQYF. For the CDR3, the DNA is TGTGCCAGCAGTTCTTCAGAGACCCAGTACTTC.

This chain connects TRBV4-1 to TRBJ2-6; D possibly corresponds to TRBD2 (7 bases). V gave up 1 base and J gave up 2 bases, with 12 bases separating them. The germline V gene has CDR1 MGHRA and CDR2 YSYEKL. The CDR3 totals 17 residues. DNA for the CDR3: TGCGCCAGCAGCCAAGGTGGGAGGGGGACTGGGGCCAACGTCCTGACTTTC. Its translation: CASSQGGRGTGANVLTF.

The chain has TRBV30 and TRBJ2-5, with D tentatively TRBD2 (5 bases). The CDR3 sequence is 15 residues long. With 5 bases removed from V and 2 bases from J, the gap between germline ends came to 18 bases. Per germline, CDR1 GTSNPN and CDR2 SVGIG (reference sequence). The CDR3 sequence: CAWVAGVQRQETQYF. The CDR3 bases are TGTGCCTGGGTGGCCGGGGTACAAAGGCAAGAGACCCAGTACTTC.

The rearrangement joins TRBV28 to TRBJ1-4; TRBD1 aligns across 7 bases. J was trimmed by 7 bases and V by 6 bases; bases with no gene match: 5. This CDR3 spans 13 amino acids. Germline loops: CDR1 MDHEN, CDR2 SYDVKM. The CDR3 region is CASRQGWAEKLFF. The DNA of the CDR3 is TGTGCCAGCAGACAGGGGTGGGCTGAAAAACTGTTTTTT.

As concerns this clone: The junction does not match germline at one end; this may be a read error. This chain joins TRBV19 and TRBJ1-1; maybe TRBD1 (6 bases). CDR1 and CDR2 from the germline V gene are LNHDA and SQIVND (reference sequence). The CDR3 sequence is 17 residues long. DNA for the CDR3: TGTGCCAGTAGTATCGGAGGGGGAAACGTGGGGAACGCTGAAGCTTTCTTT. It encodes CASSIGGGNVGNAEAFF.

The genes are TRBV6-1 and TRBJ2-7; possibly TRBD2 for D (5 bases). The ends were cut back, 4 bases at V and 6 bases at J, with 13 bases in the middle. The germline V gene has CDR1 MNHNS and CDR2 SASEGT. The CDR3 runs 13 residues. The CDR3 protein is CASSGPKRVEQYF. In DNA form, the CDR3 reads TGTGCCAGCAGTGGACCAAAGAGGGTCGAGCAGTACTTC.

The V call is TRBV28, the J call TRBJ2-7; D is undetermined. The CDR3 runs to 13 residues. V was cut by 2 bases and J by 3 bases, with 8 bases left in between. The V gene's germline CDR1 is MDHEN and CDR2 SYDVKM. CDR3 sequence: CASSLTLFYEQYF. The CDR3 coding sequence is TGTGCCAGCAGTTTAACCCTCTTCTACGAGCAGTACTTC.

Comments on this clone: Other DNA variants within this sample encode the same CDR3. The genes are TRBV5-1 and TRBJ1-5; D is ambiguous. Deletions cut 5 bases from V and 3 bases from J, with 12 bases between. Germline loops: CDR1 SGHRS, CDR2 YFSETQ. The CDR3 spans 14 residues. CDR3: CASSPGAVNQPQHF. The CDR3 DNA sequence: TGCGCCAGCAGTCCTGGCGCAGTCAATCAGCCCCAGCATTTT.

The chain joins TRBV7-9 to TRBJ2-5, with D unresolved. There are 15 residues in the CDR3. The V end was cut by 7 bases, the J end by 2 bases, with 17 bases between. The V gene's germline CDR1 is SEHNR and CDR2 FQNEAQ (reference sequence). The DNA of the CDR3 is TGTGCCAGCACCCCCCCGGCCAGCCTACAAGAGACCCAGTACTTC. Translated, it gives CASTPPASLQETQYF.

The CDR3, as DNA: TGTGCAGCCAGCCCCGCAGGGGCTAGCGGGGGGGCCGGAGACGAGCAGTACTTC. This gives the protein CAASPAGASGGAGDEQYF. The chain combines TRBV28 with TRBJ2-7; 12 bases match TRBD2. Germline CDR1 MDHEN, CDR2 SYDVKM. The CDR3 has 18 residues. Complete variable domain (other parts from reference TRBV28 and TRBJ2-7): DVKVTQSSRYLVKRTGEKVFLECVQDMDHENMFWYRQDPGLGLRLIYFSYDVKMKEKGDIPEGYSVSREKKERFSLILESASTNQTSMYLCAASPAGASGGAGDEQYFGPGTRLTVT.

The sample holds one count of this clone. This chain uses TRBV5-6 with TRBJ1-6, with 7 bases that match TRBD1. Germline CDR1 SGHDT, CDR2 YYEEEE. The length of the CDR3 is 16 residues. Trimming cost V 4 bases and J 6 bases; bases outside gene matches: 10. This CDR3 is CASSQTDRALNSPLHF. The CDR3 DNA reads as TGTGCCAGCAGCCAGACAGACAGGGCGCTTAATTCACCCCTCCACTTT.

The chain couples TRBV10-1 to TRBJ2-2; no clear D gene. The ends were cut back, 6 bases at V and 2 bases at J, with 7 bases in the middle. The CDR3 spans 13 residues. Looked up from germline, CDR1 is WNHNN and CDR2 is SYGVQD (reference sequence). The CDR3 spells CASSDINTGELFF. For the CDR3, the DNA is TGCGCCAGCAGCGATATAAACACCGGGGAGCTGTTTTTT.

The chain employs TRBV10-2 and TRBJ2-7; D is tentatively TRBD1 or TRBD2 (6 bases each). V was pared by 6 bases and J by 1 base, with 22 bases between. The CDR3 length is 17 residues. The germline V gene has CDR1 WSHSY and CDR2 SAAADI. This CDR3 reads CASSLPPWRDKSYEQYF. CDR3 DNA: TGCGCCAGCAGCCTTCCGCCGTGGAGGGACAAATCCTACGAGCAGTACTTC.

This chain uses TRBV6-6 with TRBJ1-1, with a possible D match to TRBD1 (6 bases). The V end was cut by 5 bases, the J end by 2 bases, with 12 bases between. This CDR3 is 14 amino acids long. Germline lookup yields CDR1 MNHNY and CDR2 SVGAGI (reference sequence). The CDR3 DNA follows: TGTGCCAGCAGTCTTCAGACAGGCAACACTGAAGCTTTCTTT. Translation: CASSLQTGNTEAFF.

The rearrangement links TRBV2 to TRBJ2-3, with 12 positions matching TRBD2. This CDR3 region has 15 residues. The junction had 5 bases not matched to a gene; V was cut back by 6 bases and J by 4 bases. Germline CDR1 reads SNHLY; CDR2 reads FYNNEI. The CDR3 here is CASRLAGGAADTQYF. The DNA of the CDR3 is TGTGCCAGCAGACTAGCGGGGGGTGCGGCAGATACGCAGTATTTT.

CDR3 coding DNA: TGTGCCAGCAGGGGGGGTGGGACTAGCGGATACTACAATGAGCAGTTCTTC. Translating it yields CASRGGGTSGYYNEQFF. The V and J genes are TRBV2 and TRBJ2-1, with 11 bases fitting TRBD2. In germline, CDR1 is SNHLY, CDR2 FYNNEI. This CDR3 comprises 17 residues. J gave up 3 bases and V 6 bases, and 10 bases lay outside the gene matches.

V gene TRBV5-8 combines with J gene TRBJ2-7; maybe TRBD2 (5 bases). The CDR3 extends over 15 amino acids. The V and J ends lost 0 bases and 3 bases respectively, with 13 bases between them. From germline, CDR1 is SGHTS and CDR2 YDEGEE. The CDR3 sequence is CASSLEPGSNYEQYF. The CDR3 coding sequence is TGTGCCAGCAGCTTGGAGCCGGGATCCAACTACGAGCAGTACTTC.